Sequencing of this T cell receptor (beta chain) was carried out in a study of T cells in Graves' hyperthyroidism and ophthalmopathy. Study background: Peripheral blood was collected at initial diagnosis, before any treatment. General observations from the study: The blood repertoire included most of the expanded thyroid clonotypes above 0.001.

Authors of the study amplified TCR beta CDR3 regions from RNA transcripts. The HTBI primer set served for first-round RT-PCR of the TCR CDR3. TCRdb re-analysed the multiplex PCR reads in MiXCR, keeping a single row per CDR3 protein. The table shows more than 550,000 distinct CDR3 sequences, with around a sixth occurring only once. Regarding this clonotype: Its specificity is unknown.

With 6 bases clipped from V and 2 bases from J, the junction kept 6 bases outside the gene matches. Germline V gene lookup returns CDR1 DFQATT and CDR2 SNEGSKA (reference sequence). This CDR3 region has 15 residues. Exclusion of patients followed from uncontrolled infection, other autoimmune disease, pregnancy or lactation. This sequence joins TRBV20-1 and TRBJ2-6; 8 nucleotides line up with TRBD1. The specimen sequenced was blood. The sequence was obtained from a woman in her forties or fifties with Graves' hyperthyroidism that later progressed to Graves' ophthalmopathy. The CDR3 spells CSAPGQGAGANVLTF. CDR3 nucleotide sequence: TGCAGTGCGCCAGGACAGGGAGCTGGGGCCAACGTCCTGACTTTC.